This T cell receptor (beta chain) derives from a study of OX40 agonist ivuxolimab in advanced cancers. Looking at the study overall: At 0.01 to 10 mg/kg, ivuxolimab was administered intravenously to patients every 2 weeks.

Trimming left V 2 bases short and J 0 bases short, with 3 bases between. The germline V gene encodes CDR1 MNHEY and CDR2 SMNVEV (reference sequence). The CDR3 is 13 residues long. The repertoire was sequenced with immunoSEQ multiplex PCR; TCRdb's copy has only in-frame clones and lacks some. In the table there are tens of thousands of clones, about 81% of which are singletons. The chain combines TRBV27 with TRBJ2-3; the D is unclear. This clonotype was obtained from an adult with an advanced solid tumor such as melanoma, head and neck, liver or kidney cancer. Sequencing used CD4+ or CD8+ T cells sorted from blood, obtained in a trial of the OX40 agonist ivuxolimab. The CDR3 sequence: CASSLGSTDTQYF. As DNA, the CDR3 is TGTGCCAGCAGTTTAGGGAGCACAGATACGCAGTATTTT.